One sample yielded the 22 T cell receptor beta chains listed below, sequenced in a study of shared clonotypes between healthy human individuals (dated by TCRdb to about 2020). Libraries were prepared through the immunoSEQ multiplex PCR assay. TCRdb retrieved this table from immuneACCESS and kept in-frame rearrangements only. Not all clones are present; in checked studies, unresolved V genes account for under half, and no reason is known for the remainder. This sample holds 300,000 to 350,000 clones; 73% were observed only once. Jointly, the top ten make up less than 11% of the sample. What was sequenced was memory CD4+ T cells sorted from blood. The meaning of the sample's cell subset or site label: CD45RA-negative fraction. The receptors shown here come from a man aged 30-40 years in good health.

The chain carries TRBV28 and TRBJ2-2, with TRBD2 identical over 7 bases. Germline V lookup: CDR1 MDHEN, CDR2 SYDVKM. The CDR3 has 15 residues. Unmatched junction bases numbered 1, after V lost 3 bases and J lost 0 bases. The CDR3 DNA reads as TGTGCCAGCAGTTTCGGGGGGACGAACACCGGGGAGCTGTTTTTT. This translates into CASSFGGTNTGELFF.

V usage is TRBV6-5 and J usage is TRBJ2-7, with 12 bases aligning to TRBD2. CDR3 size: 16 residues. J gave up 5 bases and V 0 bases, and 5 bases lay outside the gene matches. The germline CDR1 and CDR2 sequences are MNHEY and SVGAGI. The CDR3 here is CASSYSRLAGVHEQYF. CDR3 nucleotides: TGTGCCAGCAGTTACTCCAGACTAGCGGGAGTGCACGAGCAGTACTTC.

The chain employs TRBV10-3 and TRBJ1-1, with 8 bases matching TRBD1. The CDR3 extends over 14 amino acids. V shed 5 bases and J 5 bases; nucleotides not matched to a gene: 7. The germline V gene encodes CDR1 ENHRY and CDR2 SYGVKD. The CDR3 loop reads CAISPTGGITEAFF. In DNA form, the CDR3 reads TGTGCCATCAGTCCTACAGGGGGGATAACTGAAGCTTTCTTT.

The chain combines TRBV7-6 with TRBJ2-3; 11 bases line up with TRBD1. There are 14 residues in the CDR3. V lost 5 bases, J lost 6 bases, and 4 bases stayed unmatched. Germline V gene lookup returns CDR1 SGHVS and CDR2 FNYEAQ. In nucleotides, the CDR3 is TGTGCCAGCAGCCCCGGGACAGGGGGGGATACGCAGTATTTT. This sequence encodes CASSPGTGGDTQYF.

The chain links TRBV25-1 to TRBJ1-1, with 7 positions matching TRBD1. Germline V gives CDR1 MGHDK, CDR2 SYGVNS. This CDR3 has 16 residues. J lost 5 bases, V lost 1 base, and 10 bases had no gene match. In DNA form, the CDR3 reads TGTGCCAGCAGTGAATCGGGTGGCAGGGGGTCAACTGAAGCTTTCTTT. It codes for CASSESGGRGSTEAFF.

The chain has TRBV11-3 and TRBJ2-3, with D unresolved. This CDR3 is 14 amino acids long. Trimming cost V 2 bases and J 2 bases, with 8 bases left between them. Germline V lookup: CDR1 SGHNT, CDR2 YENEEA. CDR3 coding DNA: TGTGCCAGCAGCTTAAGGAGCCACACAGATACGCAGTATTTT. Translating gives CASSLRSHTDTQYF.

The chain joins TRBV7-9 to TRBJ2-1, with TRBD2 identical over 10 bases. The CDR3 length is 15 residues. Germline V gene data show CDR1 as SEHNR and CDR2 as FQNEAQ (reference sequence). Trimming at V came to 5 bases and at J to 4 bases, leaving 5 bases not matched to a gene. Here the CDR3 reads CASSPGLAVYNEQFF. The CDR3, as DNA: TGTGCCAGCAGCCCCGGACTAGCGGTATACAATGAGCAGTTCTTC.

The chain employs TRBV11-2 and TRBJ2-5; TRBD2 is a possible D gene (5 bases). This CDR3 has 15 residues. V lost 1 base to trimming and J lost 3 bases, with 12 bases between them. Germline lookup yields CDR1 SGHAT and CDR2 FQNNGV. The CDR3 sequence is CASSLGAVGKETQYF. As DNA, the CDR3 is TGTGCCAGCAGCTTAGGAGCGGTAGGAAAAGAGACCCAGTACTTC.

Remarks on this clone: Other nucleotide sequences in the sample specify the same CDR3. The CDR3 DNA reads as TGTGCCAGCAGTTCCTTAGCGGGAGGGCTGAATGAGCAGTTCTTC. This sequence encodes CASSSLAGGLNEQFF. V gene TRBV28 combines with J gene TRBJ2-1, with 11 positions matching TRBD2. Germline V gene lookup returns CDR1 MDHEN and CDR2 SYDVKM. The CDR3 spans 15 residues. V trimming: 4 bases; J trimming: 7 bases; junction bases outside the gene matches: 6.

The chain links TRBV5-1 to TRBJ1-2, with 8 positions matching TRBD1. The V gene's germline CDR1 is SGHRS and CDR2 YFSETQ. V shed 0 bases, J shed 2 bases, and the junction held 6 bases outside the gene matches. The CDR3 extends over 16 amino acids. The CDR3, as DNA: TGCGCCAGCAGCTTGGCTACCGGGACAGGAAACTATGGCTACACCTTC. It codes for CASSLATGTGNYGYTF.

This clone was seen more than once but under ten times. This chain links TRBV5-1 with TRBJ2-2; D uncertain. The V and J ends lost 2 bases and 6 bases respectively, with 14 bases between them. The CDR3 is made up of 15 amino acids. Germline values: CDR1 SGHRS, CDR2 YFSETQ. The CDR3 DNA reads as TGCGCCAGCAGCTTAACCGGTTTTGATGCCGGGGAGCTGTTTTTT. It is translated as CASSLTGFDAGELFF.

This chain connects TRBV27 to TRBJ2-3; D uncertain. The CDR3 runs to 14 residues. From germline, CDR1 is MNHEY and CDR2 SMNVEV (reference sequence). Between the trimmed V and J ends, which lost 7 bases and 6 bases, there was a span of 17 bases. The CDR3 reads CASNRVPGLDTQYF. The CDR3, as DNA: TGTGCCAGCAACCGGGTCCCCGGGTTGGATACGCAGTATTTT.

DNA for the CDR3: TGTGCCAGCAGCCTACAGGCGCGCGGAAACACCATATATTTT. Its protein product is CASSLQARGNTIYF. This chain uses TRBV6-1 with TRBJ1-3, with D possibly TRBD1 on 5 matching bases. This CDR3 has 14 amino acids. CDR1 and CDR2 (germline): MNHNS, SASEGT. Trimming stripped 6 bases from V and 4 bases from J, with 13 bases between.

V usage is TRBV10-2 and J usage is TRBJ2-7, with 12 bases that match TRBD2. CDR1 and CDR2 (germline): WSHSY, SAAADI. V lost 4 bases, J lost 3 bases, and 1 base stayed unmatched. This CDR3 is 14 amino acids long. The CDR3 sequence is CASSASGRDYEQYF. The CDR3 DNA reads TGCGCCAGCAGTGCTAGCGGGAGGGACTACGAGCAGTACTTC.

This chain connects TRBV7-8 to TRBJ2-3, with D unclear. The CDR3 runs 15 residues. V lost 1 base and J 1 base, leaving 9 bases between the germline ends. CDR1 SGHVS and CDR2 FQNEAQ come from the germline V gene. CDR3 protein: CASSLGGTGTDTQYF. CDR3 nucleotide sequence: TGTGCCAGCAGCTTAGGAGGTACAGGCACAGATACGCAGTATTTT.

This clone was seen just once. In DNA form, the CDR3 reads TGTGCCAGCAGCTCACGACTAGAGACAGGGGTTAACACTGAAGCTTTCTTT. The encoded protein is CASSSRLETGVNTEAFF. The chain employs TRBV5-6 and TRBJ1-1; 8 bases line up with TRBD1. V shed 3 bases, J shed 2 bases, and the junction held 12 bases outside the gene matches. Germline assignment: CDR1 SGHDT and CDR2 YYEEEE. The CDR3 consists of 17 residues.

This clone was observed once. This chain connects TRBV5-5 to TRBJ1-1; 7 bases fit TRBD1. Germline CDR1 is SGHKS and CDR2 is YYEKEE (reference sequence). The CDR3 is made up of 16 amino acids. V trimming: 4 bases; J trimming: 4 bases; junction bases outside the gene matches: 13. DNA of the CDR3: TGTGCCAGCAGCCCATTGGCAGGGGGGTTAGGCACTGAAGCTTTCTTT. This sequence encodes CASSPLAGGLGTEAFF. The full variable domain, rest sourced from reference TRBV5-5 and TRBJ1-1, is DAGVTQSPTHLIKTRGQQVTLRCSPISGHKSVSWYQQVLGQGPQFIFQYYEKEERGRGNFPDRFSARQFPNYSSELNVNALLLGDSALYLCASSPLAGGLGTEAFFGQGTRLTVV.

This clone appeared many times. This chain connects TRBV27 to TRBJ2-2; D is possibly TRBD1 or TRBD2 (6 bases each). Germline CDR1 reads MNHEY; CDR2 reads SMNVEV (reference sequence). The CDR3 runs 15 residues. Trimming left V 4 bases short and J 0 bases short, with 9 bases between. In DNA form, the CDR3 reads TGTGCCAGCAGTTGGGGGGCGACGAACACCGGGGAGCTGTTTTTT. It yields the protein CASSWGATNTGELFF.

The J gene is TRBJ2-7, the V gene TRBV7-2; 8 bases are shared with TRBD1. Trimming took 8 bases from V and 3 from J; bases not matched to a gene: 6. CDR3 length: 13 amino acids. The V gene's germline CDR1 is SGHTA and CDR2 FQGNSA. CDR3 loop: CASGRQGFYEQYF. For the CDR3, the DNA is TGTGCCAGCGGAAGACAGGGGTTCTACGAGCAGTACTTC. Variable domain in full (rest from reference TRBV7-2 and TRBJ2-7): GAGVSQSPSNKVTEKGKDVELRCDPISGHTALYWYRQSLGQGLEFLIYFQGNSAPDKSGLPSDRFSAERTGGSVSTLTIQRTQQEDSAVYLCASGRQGFYEQYFGPGTRLTVT.

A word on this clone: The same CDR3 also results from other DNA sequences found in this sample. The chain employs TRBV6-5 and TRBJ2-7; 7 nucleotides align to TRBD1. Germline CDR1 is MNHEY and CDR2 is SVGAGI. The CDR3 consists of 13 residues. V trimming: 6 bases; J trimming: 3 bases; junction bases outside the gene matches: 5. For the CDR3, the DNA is TGTGCCAGCAGCTGGGACAGAGGCTACGAGCAGTACTTC. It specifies CASSWDRGYEQYF.

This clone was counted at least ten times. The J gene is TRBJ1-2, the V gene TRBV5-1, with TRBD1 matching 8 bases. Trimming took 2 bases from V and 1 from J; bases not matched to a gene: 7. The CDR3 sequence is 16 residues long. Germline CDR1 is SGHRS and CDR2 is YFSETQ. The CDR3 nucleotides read TGCGCCAGCAGCTTTGTGACAGGGGCAGATAACTATGGCTACACCTTC. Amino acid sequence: CASSFVTGADNYGYTF.

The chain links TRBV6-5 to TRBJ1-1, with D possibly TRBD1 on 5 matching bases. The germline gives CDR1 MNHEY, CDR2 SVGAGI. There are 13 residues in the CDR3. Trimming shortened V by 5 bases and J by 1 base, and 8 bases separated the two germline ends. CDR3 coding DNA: TGTGCCAGCAGTACGGACAAGAACACTGAAGCTTTCTTT. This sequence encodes CASSTDKNTEAFF.